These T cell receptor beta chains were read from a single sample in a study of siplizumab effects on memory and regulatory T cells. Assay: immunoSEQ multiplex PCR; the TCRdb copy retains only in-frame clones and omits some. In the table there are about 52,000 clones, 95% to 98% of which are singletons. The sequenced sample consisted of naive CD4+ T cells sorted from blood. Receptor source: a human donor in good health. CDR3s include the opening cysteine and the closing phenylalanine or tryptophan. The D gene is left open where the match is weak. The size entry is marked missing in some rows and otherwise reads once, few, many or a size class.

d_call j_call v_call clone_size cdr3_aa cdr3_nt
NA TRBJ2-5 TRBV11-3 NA CASSFRPETQYF TGTGCCAGCAGCTTTAGGCCGGAGACCCAGTACTTC
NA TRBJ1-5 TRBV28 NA CASTDRYQPQHF TGTGCCAGCACCGACCGATACCAGCCCCAGCATTTT
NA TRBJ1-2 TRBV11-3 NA CASSLARGQGSGYGYTF TGTGCCAGCAGCTTAGCCCGGGGACAAGGATCGGGATATGGCTACACCTTC
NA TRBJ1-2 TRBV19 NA CASSIARDTYGYTF TGTGCCAGTAGTATAGCCCGGGACACCTATGGCTACACCTTC
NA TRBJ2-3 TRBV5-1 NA CASSLSLTDTQYF TGCGCCAGCAGCTTGTCCCTCACAGATACGCAGTATTTT
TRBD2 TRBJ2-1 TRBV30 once CAWSVGTSGSLRSYNEQFF TGTGCTTGGAGTGTCGGGACTAGCGGGAGTTTACGGTCCTACAATGAGCAGTTCTTC
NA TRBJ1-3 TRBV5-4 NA CASSFRSPGNTIYF TGTGCCAGCAGCTTCAGGAGCCCTGGAAACACCATATATTTT
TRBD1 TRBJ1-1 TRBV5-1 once CASSAGRTGIIQNTEAFF TGCGCCAGCAGCGCTGGAAGGACAGGGATCATCCAGAACACTGAAGCTTTCTTT
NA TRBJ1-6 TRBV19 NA CASSTTGSSYNSPLHF TGTGCCAGTAGTACAACAGGGAGCTCCTATAATTCACCCCTCCACTTT
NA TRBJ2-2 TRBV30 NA CAWSVGGPGGELFF TGTGCCTGGAGTGTTGGAGGGCCTGGCGGGGAGCTGTTTTTT
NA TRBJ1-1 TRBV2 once CASSETENTEAFF TGTGCCAGCAGCGAGACAGAGAACACTGAAGCTTTCTTT
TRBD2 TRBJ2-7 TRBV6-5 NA CASSPSAGGRPEQYF TGTGCCAGCAGCCCCTCAGCGGGAGGACGCCCCGAGCAGTACTTC
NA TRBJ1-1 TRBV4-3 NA CASSQATGRTEAFF TGCGCCAGCAGCCAGGCGACGGGAAGGACTGAAGCTTTCTTT
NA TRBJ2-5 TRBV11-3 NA CASSNRMGQETQYF TGTGCCAGCAGCAACAGGATGGGCCAGGAGACCCAGTACTTC
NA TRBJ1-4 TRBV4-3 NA CASSQDNEKLFF TGCGCCAGCAGCCAAGATAATGAAAAACTGTTTTTT
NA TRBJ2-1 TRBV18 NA CASSRQSSYNEQFF TGTGCCAGCTCGCGACAGAGCTCCTACAATGAGCAGTTCTTC